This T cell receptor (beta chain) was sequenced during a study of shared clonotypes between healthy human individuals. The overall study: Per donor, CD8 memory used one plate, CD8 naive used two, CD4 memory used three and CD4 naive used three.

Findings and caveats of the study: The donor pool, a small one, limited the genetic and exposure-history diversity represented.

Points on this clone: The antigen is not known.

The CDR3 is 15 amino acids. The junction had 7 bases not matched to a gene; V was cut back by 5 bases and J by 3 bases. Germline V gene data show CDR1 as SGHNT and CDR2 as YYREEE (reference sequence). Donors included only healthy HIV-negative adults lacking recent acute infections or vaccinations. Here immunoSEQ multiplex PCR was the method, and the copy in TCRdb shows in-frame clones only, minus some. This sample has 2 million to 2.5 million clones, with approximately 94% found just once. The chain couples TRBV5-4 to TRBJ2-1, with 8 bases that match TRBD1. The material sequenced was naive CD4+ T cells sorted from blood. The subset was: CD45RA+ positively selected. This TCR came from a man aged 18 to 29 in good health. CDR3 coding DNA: TGTGCCAGCAGTGCTGGACAGGGTAACTACAATGAGCAGTTCTTC. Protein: CASSAGQGNYNEQFF.